The rows below give T cell receptor beta chains drawn from one sample of a study of OX40 agonist ivuxolimab in advanced cancers. Sequencing used immunoSEQ multiplex PCR; TCRdb keeps in-frame clones, though not all of them. The repertoire holds around 75,000 clones, with about 86% as singletons. This specimen consisted of CD4+ or CD8+ T cells sorted from blood, obtained in a trial of the OX40 agonist ivuxolimab. These receptors were collected from an adult with an advanced solid tumor such as melanoma, head and neck, liver or kidney cancer. CDR3s include the opening cysteine and the closing phenylalanine or tryptophan. Each record gives: D gene, V gene, clone size, J gene, CDR3 protein, CDR3 DNA. D genes are given only for firm matches. Clone size, where shown, is once, few, many, or a class for clones that have expanded.

TRBD1	TRBV4-2	few	TRBJ1-5	CASSPGQGPSNQPQHF	TGTGCCAGCAGCCCCGGACAGGGACCTAGCAATCAGCCCCAGCATTTT
.	TRBV28	.	TRBJ1-1	CASSLAGRLKDSFF	TGTGCCAGCAGTTTGGCCGGCAGATTAAAGGACTCTTTCTTT
.	TRBV11-2	.	TRBJ2-3	CASSSDPDTQYF	TGTGCCAGCAGCTCGGACCCAGATACGCAGTATTTT
.	TRBV19	.	TRBJ1-1	CASSPLGGGNTEAFF	TGTGCCAGTAGTCCTCTCGGAGGGGGGAACACTGAAGCTTTCTTT
TRBD1	TRBV5-1	.	TRBJ2-5	CASSWGQGEETQYF	TGCGCCAGCAGCTGGGGACAGGGAGAAGAGACCCAGTACTTC
.	TRBV7-2	once	TRBJ2-3	CASSLKSGTASTDTQYF	TGTGCCAGCAGCTTAAAATCCGGGACGGCTAGCACAGATACGCAGTATTTT
.	TRBV19	.	TRBJ1-2	CASSINQNYGYTF	TGTGCCAGTAGTATAAACCAGAACTATGGCTACACCTTC
.	TRBV27	.	TRBJ2-7	CASSSGLGEQYF	TGTGCCAGCAGTTCCGGGCTGGGGGAGCAGTACTTC
.	TRBV5-1	.	TRBJ2-5	CASSPGWGGVKETQYF	TGCGCCAGCAGCCCCGGTTGGGGGGGCGTCAAAGAGACCCAGTACTTC
.	TRBV10-3	once	TRBJ2-7	CAISSDTYSYEQYF	TGTGCCATCAGTTCGGACACCTACTCCTACGAGCAGTACTTC
TRBD2	TRBV4-1	once	TRBJ2-1	CASSLSSGGADEQFF	TGCGCCAGCAGCCTCTCTAGCGGGGGGGCCGATGAGCAGTTCTTC
.	TRBV27	.	TRBJ2-3	CASSFSFTDTQYF	TGTGCCAGCAGTTTTTCCTTCACAGATACGCAGTATTTT
.	TRBV21-1	.	TRBJ1-1	CASSKVGGRKAFF	TGTGCCAGCAGCAAAGTTGGGGGCCGGAAAGCTTTCTTT
TRBD1	TRBV29-1	.	TRBJ2-1	CSGGQGLWNEQFF	TGCAGCGGAGGACAGGGGCTTTGGAATGAGCAGTTCTTC
.	TRBV6-5	.	TRBJ2-7	CASSSDTYEQYF	TGTGCCAGCAGTTCAGACACCTACGAGCAGTACTTC
.	TRBV6-1	.	TRBJ2-5	CASSEAQVGHETQYF	TGTGCCAGCAGTGAAGCGCAGGTCGGGCATGAGACCCAGTACTTC
.	TRBV5-1	.	TRBJ1-1	CASRGRRTEAFF	TGCGCCAGCAGGGGGAGGAGGACTGAAGCTTTCTTT
TRBD1	TRBV10-1	.	TRBJ2-7	CASSEATGGGYEQYF	TGCGCCAGCAGTGAGGCCACAGGGGGCGGATACGAGCAGTACTTC
.	TRBV5-6	.	TRBJ1-6	CASSLGRTNSPLHF	TGTGCCAGCAGCTTGGGACGGACTAATTCACCCCTCCACTTT
TRBD2	TRBV9	once	TRBJ2-7	CASSKAGDGFYEQYF	TGTGCCAGCAGCAAGGCGGGGGATGGGTTTTACGAGCAGTACTTC
.	TRBV18	.	TRBJ2-5	CASSQASAETQYF	TGTGCCAGCTCACAGGCTAGCGCAGAGACCCAGTACTTC
.	TRBV5-1	.	TRBJ2-4	CASSLEGTKNIQYF	TGCGCCAGCAGCTTGGAGGGCACCAAAAACATTCAGTACTTC
TRBD1	TRBV5-1	.	TRBJ1-4	CASSPGQGIEEKLFF	TGCGCCAGCAGCCCGGGACAGGGGATAGAGGAAAAACTGTTTTTT
.	TRBV7-8	.	TRBJ2-5	CASSPTGTRETQYF	TGTGCCAGCAGCCCAACCGGGACCCGAGAGACCCAGTACTTC
TRBD1	TRBV2	.	TRBJ2-3	CASKVGGGDRGDTQYF	TGTGCCAGCAAGGTCGGGGGTGGGGACAGGGGAGATACGCAGTATTTT
TRBD1	TRBV7-2	.	TRBJ1-2	CASSLVKGGDYGYTF	TGTGCCAGCAGCTTAGTGAAAGGGGGCGACTATGGCTACACCTTC
.	TRBV2	.	TRBJ2-4	CASSDVPGGDIQYF	TGTGCCAGCAGTGACGTGCCAGGGGGGGACATTCAGTACTTC
.	TRBV5-1	.	TRBJ2-3	CASSLGGIGQLTDTQYF	TGCGCCAGCAGCTTGGGGGGGATAGGACAGCTCACAGATACGCAGTATTTT
TRBD2	TRBV2	once	TRBJ2-5	CASSELAGGQETQYF	TGTGCCAGCAGTGAACTAGCGGGAGGCCAAGAGACCCAGTACTTC
TRBD1	TRBV6-6	.	TRBJ2-1	CASSYSGQAEQFF	TGTGCCAGCAGTTACTCGGGACAGGCAGAGCAGTTCTTC
.	TRBV18	few	TRBJ2-7	CASSWKEGYEQYF	TGTGCCAGCTCATGGAAGGAGGGCTACGAGCAGTACTTC
.	TRBV6-1	.	TRBJ1-1	CASSEDRTRTEAFF	TGTGCCAGCAGTGAAGACAGGACAAGAACTGAAGCTTTCTTT